The 4 T cell receptor beta chains below were found in one sample sequenced in a study of T cell responses to AZD1222 COVID-19 vaccine. Generated by immunoSEQ multiplex PCR, the TCRdb table keeps only in-frame clones and is missing some. This sample has about 180,000 clones; roughly 92% occur once, and the top ten carry 1.5% to 2%. Material: peripheral blood, obtained 28 days after the second AZD1222 dose. These receptors were collected from an adult who received the AZD1222 COVID-19 vaccine.

This chain connects TRBV27 to TRBJ2-1; 10 bases map to TRBD2. Unmatched junction bases numbered 10, after V lost 3 bases and J lost 5 bases. Germline CDR1 is MNHEY and CDR2 is SMNVEV (reference sequence). The CDR3 is 17 residues long. Here the CDR3 DNA reads TGTGCCAGCAGTTTTTTAGCGGGAGGCCCCATAGACAATGAGCAGTTCTTC. Protein sequence: CASSFLAGGPIDNEQFF.

The chain employs TRBV5-1 and TRBJ2-5, with 11 bases lining up with TRBD2. Per the germline V gene, CDR1 is SGHRS and CDR2 is YFSETQ. V shed 3 bases and J 4 bases; nucleotides not matched to a gene: 11. This CDR3 region has 17 residues. The CDR3 here is CASSYRMTSGTLETQYF. The CDR3 nucleotides read TGCGCCAGCAGCTACCGAATGACTAGCGGGACTTTAGAGACCCAGTACTTC.

This chain uses TRBV10-2 with TRBJ1-6; no firm D call. The length of the CDR3 is 14 residues. The V gene lost 1 base and the J gene lost 6 bases, with 7 bases spanning the gap. Germline-derived CDR1 and CDR2 are WSHSY and SAAADI. The CDR3 protein is CASSEWLTNSPLHF. CDR3 nucleotides: TGCGCCAGCAGTGAGTGGCTCACTAATTCACCCCTCCACTTT.

CDR3 bases: TGTGCCAGCAGCTACAGCGGGGGAGTCGATGAGCAGTTCTTC. Translated, it gives CASSYSGGVDEQFF. The chain joins TRBV5-6 to TRBJ2-1, with TRBD2 matching 8 bases. CDR3 length: 14 amino acids. Per germline, CDR1 SGHDT and CDR2 YYEEEE. Unmatched junction bases numbered 7, after V lost 3 bases and J lost 8 bases.